The 29 T cell receptor beta chains presented below share a single source sample, sequenced in a study of cytomegalovirus exposure and HLA in healthy donors. A multiplex PCR was run with 60 Vbeta primers and 13 Jbeta primers. Repertoires were generated with immunoSEQ multiplex PCR, while TCRdb's copy carries only in-frame clones and drops some. The sample records about 140,000 clones, approximately 80% being singletons. Sequenced material: PBMCs. Every receptor here comes from a female donor in good health and CMV-seronegative.

The chain combines TRBV5-1 with TRBJ2-5; 8 bases agree with TRBD1. J gave up 4 bases and V 5 bases, and 13 bases lay outside the gene matches. CDR1 is SGHRS and CDR2 is YFSETQ in the germline V gene. CDR3 size: 16 residues. The CDR3 DNA reads TGCGCCAGCAGTAGGGATTCGGCCAGGGGGCGAGAGACCCAGTACTTC. It encodes CASSRDSARGRETQYF.

V gene TRBV10-3 combines with J gene TRBJ1-1; perhaps TRBD1 as D (5 bases). This CDR3 spans 15 amino acids. The germline gives CDR1 ENHRY, CDR2 SYGVKD. V gave up 0 bases and J gave up 6 bases, with 14 bases separating them. The CDR3 loop reads CAISESPGRVSEAFF. CDR3 coding DNA: TGTGCCATCAGTGAGTCACCAGGGAGGGTTTCTGAAGCTTTCTTT.

The chain is built from TRBV5-6 and TRBJ2-5; possibly TRBD2 for D (7 bases). Near its end, the DNA agrees better with TRBJ2-7, so the J call may be wrong. The germline V gene encodes CDR1 SGHDT and CDR2 YYEEEE. This CDR3 has 16 residues. This chain's CDR3 is CASSPAGAFNSYEQYF. The DNA of the CDR3 is TGTGCCAGCAGCCCGGCGGGGGCTTTCAACTCCTACGAGCAGTACTTC.

The V and J genes are TRBV5-1 and TRBJ1-1, with 8 positions matching TRBD1. The CDR3 extends over 16 amino acids. After removal of 0 bases from V and 5 bases from J, the junction contained 9 bases not matched to a gene. The germline gives CDR1 SGHRS, CDR2 YFSETQ. The CDR3: CASSLDKDRGGTEAFF. DNA for the CDR3: TGCGCCAGCAGCTTGGATAAAGACAGGGGTGGGACTGAAGCTTTCTTT.

The chain carries TRBV11-2 and TRBJ2-1, with D unresolved. CDR3 size: 11 residues. Trimming cost V 5 bases and J 10 bases, with 9 bases left between them. CDR1 and CDR2 (germline): SGHAT, FQNNGV. CDR3 region: CASSRSREQFF. The CDR3, as DNA: TGTGCCAGCAGCCGTTCTAGGGAGCAGTTCTTC.

J is TRBJ2-1 and V is TRBV30, with 16 bases that match TRBD2. Germline V lookup: CDR1 GTSNPN, CDR2 SVGIG (reference sequence). With V trimmed by 7 bases and J by 9 bases, 9 bases remained unmatched. CDR3 length: 15 residues. The CDR3: CAFQGLAGGPREQFF. DNA for the CDR3: TGTGCCTTCCAGGGACTAGCGGGAGGGCCACGTGAGCAGTTCTTC.

This chain connects TRBV5-1 to TRBJ1-6; 7 positions agree with TRBD1. The CDR3 totals 14 residues. Germline CDR1 is SGHRS and CDR2 is YFSETQ. The ends lost 4 bases at V and 6 bases at J; junction bases unmatched: 4. In DNA, the CDR3 is TGCGCCAGCAGCCCGGGACAGCCTAATTCACCCCTCCACTTT. This sequence encodes CASSPGQPNSPLHF.

This chain joins TRBV6-1 and TRBJ1-1, with TRBD1 matching over 7 bases. Per germline, CDR1 MNHNS and CDR2 SASEGT. The trim removed 6 bases at V and 3 bases at J, leaving 10 bases unmatched. This CDR3 is built from 15 residues. CDR3: CASRRRGGADTEAFF. Written as DNA, the CDR3 is TGTGCCAGCAGGCGCAGAGGGGGCGCGGACACTGAAGCTTTCTTT.

The genes are TRBV2 and TRBJ2-3; no clear D gene. The CDR3 runs to 13 residues. V was pared by 4 bases and J by 4 bases, with 9 bases between. CDR1 and CDR2 (germline): SNHLY, FYNNEI. The CDR3 sequence: CASSGFRADTQYF. As DNA, the CDR3 is TGTGCCAGCAGTGGTTTCCGGGCAGATACGCAGTATTTT.

The V call is TRBV7-9, the J call TRBJ2-3; 10 nucleotides agree with TRBD2. The CDR3 loop spans 16 amino acids. V shed 5 bases and J 1 base; nucleotides not matched to a gene: 6. Looked up from germline, CDR1 is SEHNR and CDR2 is FQNEAQ (reference sequence). As DNA, the CDR3 is TGTGCCAGCAGCCCAAGACTAGCGGGCGGCACAGATACGCAGTATTTT. Its protein product is CASSPRLAGGTDTQYF.

The chain combines TRBV5-1 with TRBJ2-3; TRBD1 agrees at 7 bases. Germline V gene data show CDR1 as SGHRS and CDR2 as YFSETQ. The CDR3 totals 18 residues. The J segment lost 0 bases and the V segment lost 4 bases, leaving 14 bases of the junction unmatched. The CDR3 DNA reads TGCGCCAGCAGCAGAGGAGCAGCCGACAGGGCTAGCACAGATACGCAGTATTTT. This codes for CASSRGAADRASTDTQYF.

The chain combines TRBV9 with TRBJ2-7; 9 positions match TRBD2. The V gene end was trimmed by 0 bases and the J gene end by 4 bases; junction bases not matched to a gene: 5. Germline V gene sequence: CDR1 SGDLS, CDR2 YYNGEE. This CDR3 contains 15 residues. The CDR3 region is CASSVGVGLAYEQYF. The CDR3 DNA follows: TGTGCCAGCAGCGTAGGCGTGGGACTAGCTTACGAGCAGTACTTC.

The rearrangement joins TRBV5-1 to TRBJ2-3; 11 bases are a match to TRBD2. V lost 0 bases, J lost 3 bases, and 9 bases stayed unmatched. Germline V gene sequence: CDR1 SGHRS, CDR2 YFSETQ. This CDR3 is 18 amino acids long. CDR3 region: CASSLGLAGGFGTDTQYF. In DNA, the CDR3 is TGCGCCAGCAGCTTGGGCCTAGCGGGAGGATTCGGGACAGATACGCAGTATTTT.

A few counts support this clone. V is TRBV4-1 and J is TRBJ2-2; a possible D gene is TRBD1 (6 bases). Looked up from germline, CDR1 is MGHRA and CDR2 is YSYEKL. The CDR3 contains 14 residues. Trimming shortened V by 6 bases and J by 6 bases, and 14 bases separated the two germline ends. In DNA form, the CDR3 reads TGCGCCAGCAGTCCTAACAGGGCTGCCGGGGAGCTGTTTTTT. This sequence encodes CASSPNRAAGELFF.

This chain links TRBV2 with TRBJ1-1; 7 nucleotides match TRBD1. The CDR3 runs 14 residues. The junction had 11 bases not matched to a gene; V was cut back by 3 bases and J by 10 bases. CDR1 and CDR2 from the germline V gene are SNHLY and FYNNEI. The CDR3, as DNA: TGTGCCAGCAGTGATCCAGGGGGAGTGTCACGAGCTTTCTTT. Translation gives CASSDPGGVSRAFF. Together with reference TRBV2 and TRBJ1-1, the CDR3 gives the full variable domain: EPEVTQTPSHQVTQMGQEVILRCVPISNHLYFYWYRQILGQKVEFLVSFYNNEISEKSEIFDDQFSVERPDGSNFTLKIRSTKLEDSAMYFCASSDPGGVSRAFFGQGTRLTVV.

The sample holds a few counts of this clone. The chain couples TRBV5-1 to TRBJ2-1; D is perhaps TRBD1 (5 bases). With 3 bases removed from V and 6 bases from J, the gap between germline ends came to 10 bases. CDR1 is SGHRS and CDR2 is YFSETQ in the germline V gene. The length of the CDR3 is 13 residues. The CDR3 DNA reads TGCGCCAGCAGCTCTGCCCAGGGCAATGAGCAGTTCTTC. This translates into CASSSAQGNEQFF.

This sequence joins TRBV28 and TRBJ2-1; 10 bases map to TRBD1. V dropped 2 bases and J dropped 3; count of bases not matched to a gene: 16. CDR1 is MDHEN, CDR2 SYDVKM, per germline. This CDR3 spans 20 amino acids. CDR3 in amino acids: CASSLLLGQGGKVVYNEQFF. The CDR3 DNA reads as TGTGCCAGCAGTTTACTTCTTGGACAGGGGGGTAAGGTCGTCTACAATGAGCAGTTCTTC.

The chain recombines TRBV28 with TRBJ1-1; 9 nucleotides match TRBD1. The germline gives CDR1 MDHEN, CDR2 SYDVKM. This CDR3 has 17 residues. Trimming took 2 bases from V and 0 from J; bases not matched to a gene: 7. In DNA form, the CDR3 reads TGTGCCAGCAGTTTACGATCCGGGACAGGGATGAACACTGAAGCTTTCTTT. Translation gives CASSLRSGTGMNTEAFF.

The chain carries TRBV29-1 and TRBJ1-1; 7 bases line up with TRBD1. CDR3 length: 15 amino acids. The V and J ends lost 6 bases and 1 base, in that order; junction bases with no gene match: 11. CDR1 and CDR2 from the germline V gene are SQVTM and ANQGSEA. This CDR3 is CSVDRMGQRNTEAFF. CDR3 bases: TGCAGCGTAGATAGGATGGGACAGAGGAACACTGAAGCTTTCTTT.

The J gene is TRBJ1-2, the V gene TRBV7-2; no firm D call. The CDR3 has 12 amino acids. Germline loops: CDR1 SGHTA, CDR2 FQGNSA. The V end was cut by 5 bases, the J end by 7 bases, with 11 bases between. The CDR3 region has the DNA TGTGCCAGCAGCCCCTACCTAGGTGGCTACACCTTC. It encodes CASSPYLGGYTF. The whole variable domain, filled in from reference TRBV7-2 and TRBJ1-2, reads GAGVSQSPSNKVTEKGKDVELRCDPISGHTALYWYRQSLGQGLEFLIYFQGNSAPDKSGLPSDRFSAERTGGSVSTLTIQRTQQEDSAVYLCASSPYLGGYTFGSGTRLTVV.

The chain employs TRBV4-1 and TRBJ2-5, with a possible D match to TRBD1 (6 bases). TRBJ2-7 explains the end of the DNA better; the J call may be wrong. In germline, CDR1 is MGHRA, CDR2 YSYEKL. The CDR3 is 15 amino acids. The CDR3 loop reads CASSLRAGDSYEQYF. The DNA for the CDR3 is TGCGCCAGCAGCCTCCGGGCAGGGGATTCCTACGAGCAGTACTTC.

The CDR3 protein is CASKQGRMASGANVLTF. CDR3 DNA: TGTGCCAGTAAGCAGGGCAGAATGGCCTCTGGGGCCAACGTCCTGACTTTC. The chain joins TRBV19 to TRBJ2-6; tentative D call: TRBD1 (5 bases). The germline CDR1 and CDR2 sequences are LNHDA and SQIVND (reference sequence). Trimming took 7 bases from V and 0 from J, leaving 16 bases between them. The CDR3 is made up of 17 amino acids.

This clone has more than one count but fewer than ten. The rearrangement links TRBV5-1 to TRBJ2-1; maybe TRBD2 (5 bases). V was shortened by 0 bases and J by 1 base, with 8 bases between the two germline ends. The CDR3 sequence is 15 residues long. Germline V gene data show CDR1 as SGHRS and CDR2 as YFSETQ. CDR3 loop: CASSLVGVSYNEQFF. CDR3 sequence (DNA): TGCGCCAGCAGCTTGGTGGGAGTGTCCTACAATGAGCAGTTCTTC. Complete variable domain (other parts from reference TRBV5-1 and TRBJ2-1): KAGVTQTPRYLIKTRGQQVTLSCSPISGHRSVSWYQQTPGQGLQFLFEYFSETQRNKGNFPGRFSGRQFSNSRSEMNVSTLELGDSALYLCASSLVGVSYNEQFFGPGTRLTVL.

J is TRBJ2-7 and V is TRBV9; TRBD2 matches at 11 bases. Germline CDR1 reads SGDLS; CDR2 reads YYNGEE. V lost 0 bases, J lost 6 bases, and 5 bases stayed unmatched. The CDR3 is 15 amino acids. In DNA, the CDR3 is TGTGCCAGCAGCGTAGTAGCTAGCGGGAGGTCCGAGCAGTACTTC. This translates into CASSVVASGRSEQYF.

The genes are TRBV7-9 and TRBJ1-3, with 12 bases matching TRBD1. Germline V gene data show CDR1 as SEHNR and CDR2 as FQNEAQ (reference sequence). The CDR3 runs 17 residues. Trimming cost V 1 base and J 3 bases; bases outside gene matches: 4. As DNA, the CDR3 is TGTGCCAGCAGCTTAGGGGACAGGGGGCTTGGTGGAAACACCATATATTTT. This codes for CASSLGDRGLGGNTIYF.

The rearrangement uses TRBV2 and TRBJ2-3, with TRBD2 as a possible D gene (5 bases). V shed 8 bases and J shed 6 bases, with 21 bases lying between them. The CDR3 contains 15 residues. Germline CDR1 SNHLY, CDR2 FYNNEI. Here the CDR3 DNA reads TGTGCCAGCGATAGTCACGGTCTAGGGAGCGATACGCAGTATTTT. The encoded protein is CASDSHGLGSDTQYF.

V is TRBV5-1 and J is TRBJ2-7, with TRBD2 matching 7 bases. V shed 5 bases and J 5 bases; nucleotides not matched to a gene: 13. Germline CDR1 reads SGHRS; CDR2 reads YFSETQ. CDR3 length: 15 residues. CDR3 sequence: CASSLAGRQSDEQYF. The CDR3 bases are TGCGCCAGCAGTCTCGCCGGGAGGCAGTCGGACGAGCAGTACTTC.

The rearrangement joins TRBV29-1 to TRBJ1-2; the D is unclear. CDR1 is SQVTM, CDR2 ANQGSEA, per germline. CDR3 length: 11 amino acids. The germline V and J ends were trimmed by 4 bases and 7 bases, with 10 bases remaining between them. CDR3 DNA: TGCAGCGTTGGTAGGCGCGGTGGCTACACCTTC. It is translated as CSVGRRGGYTF.

The rearrangement uses TRBV10-2 and TRBJ2-7, with 9 bases aligning to TRBD2. The V and J ends lost 7 bases and 3 bases, in that order; junction bases with no gene match: 7. This CDR3 has 14 amino acids. Germline V gene sequence: CDR1 WSHSY, CDR2 SAAADI. The chain's CDR3 is CASIPTSGFYEQYF. Here the CDR3 DNA reads TGCGCCAGCATCCCGACTAGCGGATTCTACGAGCAGTACTTC.